A selection of T cell receptor beta chains follows, all from one sample in a study of control samples from healthy donors and cancer patients. Assay: immunoSEQ multiplex PCR; the TCRdb copy retains only in-frame clones and omits some. Of more than 150,000 clones listed, approximately 93% are singletons. Sequenced input: blood. Receptors originate from a man aged 45-65 years in good health. Both conserved end residues are part of each CDR3. A D gene is named only where the DNA matches it firmly. Clone size is not always given. Where it is, it says once, few, many or a class for expanded clones.

.	TRBV18	TRBJ2-7	14	TRBD1	TGTGCCAGCTCACAGTGGGACAGAGCCTACGAGCAGTACTTC	CASSQWDRAYEQYF
.	TRBV5-1	TRBJ2-7	15	.	TGCGCCAGCAGGGGCGGGGACACCTCTGGAGACGAGCAGTACTTC	CASRGGDTSGDEQYF
once	TRBV10-3	TRBJ1-2	12	.	TGTGCCATCAGCCAACGGGGGCAGGGCTACACCTTC	CAISQRGQGYTF
.	TRBV28	TRBJ2-7	14	TRBD2	TGTGCCAGCAGACTTGGACTAGCGAGGTACGAGCAGTACTTC	CASRLGLARYEQYF
.	TRBV6-5	TRBJ2-7	11	.	TGTGCCAGCAGTTCCCATCTCGAGCAGTACTTC	CASSSHLEQYF
few	TRBV7-9	TRBJ1-1	11	.	TGTGCCAGCTTCGGGAACACTGAAGCTTTCTTT	CASFGNTEAFF
few	TRBV30	TRBJ1-3	16	.	TGTGCCTGGAGTTGGTCGGGACTAAACTCTGGAAACACCATATATTTT	CAWSWSGLNSGNTIYF
.	TRBV27	TRBJ2-7	15	.	TGTGCCAGCAGTAGAGGGGGAGGGCCTTTCTACGAGCAGTACTTC	CASSRGGGPFYEQYF
.	TRBV5-4	TRBJ2-7	13	TRBD1	TGTGCCAGCAGCTTTACAGGGGGCGCCGAGCAGTACTTC	CASSFTGGAEQYF
.	TRBV3-1/TRBV3-2	TRBJ2-5	12	.	TGTGCCAGCAGCCAATATGGGGAGACCCAGTACTTC	CASSQYGETQYF